These 26 T cell receptor beta chains were sequenced from one sample in a study of identical twins. TCRdb independently ran MiXCR on the 5' RACE reads; one entry per CDR3 protein. Found here are about 890,000 distinct CDR3 sequences, more than 9% of them singletons; the top ten hold 1.5% to 2%. The data were also submitted as part of a second study, on yellow fever vaccine responses in identical twins.

The sample was PBMCs. The receptors here all came from a woman aged 18-30 years in good health.

The chain has TRBV20-1 and TRBJ2-1, with 13 bases fitting TRBD2. The CDR3 totals 16 residues. The V and J ends lost 3 bases and 7 bases, in that order; junction bases with no gene match: 9. The germline gives CDR1 DFQATT, CDR2 SNEGSKA (reference sequence). Here the CDR3 DNA reads TGCAGTGCTAGCCTATGGACTAGCGGGAGACCGAATGAGCAGTTCTTC. The encoded protein is CSASLWTSGRPNEQFF.

This clonotype was detected a few times. The genes are TRBV19 and TRBJ2-1, with D perhaps matching TRBD1 (5 bases). The CDR3 has 16 residues. V was pared by 2 bases and J by 3 bases, with 14 bases between. The V gene's germline CDR1 is LNHDA and CDR2 SQIVND (reference sequence). The CDR3 DNA reads TGTGCCAGTAGTATACTCGCAGGGTTCCGCTACAATGAGCAGTTCTTC. It specifies CASSILAGFRYNEQFF.

In its sample, this clonotype was seen many times. CDR3 residues: CAMANDRNAGNTIYF. The CDR3 DNA reads TGTGCCATGGCTAATGACAGGAATGCTGGAAACACCATATATTTT. This rearrangement joins TRBV10-3 to TRBJ1-3; tentative D call: TRBD1 (6 bases). CDR3 size: 15 residues. V was cut by 9 bases and J by 2 bases, with 17 bases left in between. CDR1 and CDR2 from the germline V gene are ENHRY and SYGVKD.

The V and J genes are TRBV5-1 and TRBJ2-5, with 8 nucleotides matching TRBD2. The CDR3 spans 16 residues. The V and J ends lost 0 bases and 5 bases, in that order; junction bases with no gene match: 9. Germline CDR1 reads SGHRS; CDR2 reads YFSETQ. CDR3 sequence (DNA): TGCGCCAGCAGCTTGGTAGGGACTAGATTGGGGGAGACCCAGTACTTC. Amino acid sequence: CASSLVGTRLGETQYF.

The table lists this clonotype with many counts. The chain has TRBV7-9 and TRBJ2-1; unclear D gene. V lost 4 bases to trimming and J lost 0 bases, with 10 bases between them. Per the germline V gene, CDR1 is SEHNR and CDR2 is FQNEAQ (reference sequence). The CDR3 is made up of 15 amino acids. CDR3 coding DNA: TGTGCCAGCAGCTCTACGGTCTCCTCCTACAATGAGCAGTTCTTC. This codes for CASSSTVSSYNEQFF.

This clonotype was recorded at least ten times. The rearrangement uses TRBV5-1 and TRBJ2-3, with a weak D call TRBD2 (5 bases). Germline loops: CDR1 SGHRS, CDR2 YFSETQ. V was shortened by 4 bases and J by 0 bases, with 9 bases between the two germline ends. CDR3 length equals 14 residues. The CDR3: CASSEERSTDTQYF. The CDR3 DNA is TGCGCCAGCAGCGAGGAGCGGAGCACAGATACGCAGTATTTT.

This clonotype came up a few times. The chain joins TRBV21-1 to TRBJ1-3. TRBV21-1 is a pseudogene segment. This CDR3 region has 15 residues. DNA for the CDR3: TGTGCCAGCAGCAAAGCGGCCGACTCTGGAAACACCATATATTTT. Its protein product is CASSKAADSGNTIYF.

V gene TRBV19 combines with J gene TRBJ2-7; tentative D call: TRBD1 (6 bases). CDR3 size: 13 residues. Germline values: CDR1 LNHDA, CDR2 SQIVND (reference sequence). The V end was cut by 9 bases, the J end by 2 bases, with 14 bases between. In DNA, the CDR3 is TGTGCCAGCCCACAGGGAAAAACCTACGAGCAGTACGTC. Translating gives CASPQGKTYEQYV.

The chain has TRBV5-8 and TRBJ1-6; no clear D gene. This CDR3 has 18 residues. Looked up from germline, CDR1 is SGHTS and CDR2 is YDEGEE. Trimming took off 0 bases at V and 3 bases at J, with 16 bases between the two ends. The CDR3 DNA follows: TGTGCCAGCAGCTTGGTGTCCCCCAACAGCCTCTATAATTCACCCCTCCACTTT. The encoded protein is CASSLVSPNSLYNSPLHF.

This chain uses TRBV6-5 with TRBJ2-4, with 11 bases aligning to TRBD2. Germline-derived CDR1 and CDR2 are MNHEY and SVGAGI. The CDR3 loop spans 15 amino acids. V shed 4 bases, J shed 7 bases, and the junction held 6 bases outside the gene matches. In nucleotides, the CDR3 is TGTGCCAGCAGTTTTATAGCGGGGGGGCAGAACATTCAGTACTTC. Amino acids: CASSFIAGGQNIQYF.

This rearrangement joins TRBV28 to TRBJ2-1, with 9 nucleotides matching TRBD2. This CDR3 is built from 15 residues. The trim removed 2 bases at V and 6 bases at J, leaving 5 bases unmatched. The germline V gene encodes CDR1 MDHEN and CDR2 SYDVKM. The CDR3 loop reads CASSLVGLAFNEQFF. DNA of the CDR3: TGTGCCAGCAGTTTAGTTGGACTAGCGTTCAATGAGCAGTTCTTC.

This sequence joins TRBV5-1 and TRBJ2-1; D is ambiguous. From germline, CDR1 is SGHRS and CDR2 YFSETQ. The CDR3 length is 13 residues. Between the trimmed V and J ends, which lost 4 bases and 8 bases, there was a span of 13 bases. The CDR3 is CASSPDFEDEQFF. The DNA for the CDR3 is TGCGCCAGCAGCCCCGACTTCGAAGATGAGCAGTTCTTC.

Only a few counts were recorded for this clonotype. V gene TRBV12-3 or TRBV12-4 combines with J gene TRBJ2-7, with D possibly matching TRBD1 (5 bases). The V gene lost 6 bases and the J gene lost 2 bases, with 17 bases spanning the gap. CDR3 length: 15 amino acids. The CDR3 is CASRPKRGRTYEQYV. The CDR3 DNA sequence: TGTGCCAGCAGACCCAAAAGGGGCAGAACCTACGAGCAGTACGTC.

This chain connects TRBV29-1 to TRBJ2-1, with TRBD2 matching 15 bases. In germline, CDR1 is SQVTM, CDR2 ANQGSEA. V lost 0 bases, J lost 0 bases, and 3 bases stayed unmatched. The CDR3 contains 18 residues. DNA of the CDR3: TGCAGCGTTGAAGAAGGGACTAGCGGGAGGCCCTCCTACAATGAGCAGTTCTTC. It encodes CSVEEGTSGRPSYNEQFF.

The gene calls are TRBV12-3 or TRBV12-4 and TRBJ2-1; TRBD2 is a possible D gene (5 bases). Trimming stripped 5 bases from V and 13 bases from J, with 12 bases between. The CDR3 runs to 11 residues. The CDR3 nucleotides are TGTGCCAGCAGTGACTACCCCCACCAGTTCTTC. Amino acids: CASSDYPHQFF.

The rearrangement joins TRBV7-2 to TRBJ1-1; D call uncertain. Between the trimmed V and J ends, which lost 6 bases and 1 base, there was a span of 12 bases. The CDR3 runs 14 residues. CDR1 is SGHTA and CDR2 is FQGNSA in the germline V gene. As DNA, the CDR3 is TGTGCCAGCAGGGCTAAACGGGAGAACACTGAAGCTTTCTTT. This translates into CASRAKRENTEAFF.

Only a few counts were recorded for this clonotype. The V and J genes are TRBV24-1 and TRBJ2-5, with TRBD2 as a possible D gene (7 bases). CDR1 and CDR2 from the germline V gene are KGHDR and SFDVKD. Trimming removed 11 bases from V and 5 bases from J, with 29 bases in between. The CDR3 contains 17 residues. DNA for the CDR3: TGTGCCATCCAAAGTGGGGGGGCGCAGCGGGGTATGGAGACCCAGTACTTC. This translates into CAIQSGGAQRGMETQYF.

The chain recombines TRBV18 with TRBJ2-1, with D perhaps matching TRBD1 (6 bases). With 8 bases removed from V and 5 bases from J, the gap between germline ends came to 16 bases. This CDR3 region has 14 residues. Germline V gene sequence: CDR1 KGHSH, CDR2 LQKENI. The CDR3, as DNA: TGTGCCAGCAGAAACGGACAGATGGACAATGAGCAGTTCTTC. Amino acid sequence: CASRNGQMDNEQFF.

The rearrangement uses TRBV20-1 and TRBJ2-3, with 11 bases that match TRBD2. The junction had 7 bases not matched to a gene; V was cut back by 7 bases and J by 4 bases. The CDR3 is made up of 14 amino acids. Per germline, CDR1 DFQATT and CDR2 SNEGSKA (reference sequence). The CDR3 protein is CSGDSGGGADTQYF. In DNA, the CDR3 is TGCAGTGGCGATAGCGGGGGGGGGGCAGATACGCAGTATTTT.

Many counts were recorded for this clonotype. V and J are TRBV5-1 and TRBJ1-1; 7 nucleotides match TRBD1. Germline values: CDR1 SGHRS, CDR2 YFSETQ. Trimming cost V 3 bases and J 6 bases; bases outside gene matches: 11. The CDR3 length is 15 residues. For the CDR3, the DNA is TGCGCCAGCAGCTCAGGGGGTCAAAAAGGGTCTGAAGCTTTCTTT. This encodes CASSSGGQKGSEAFF.

This clonotype was seen a few times. The V call is TRBV12-5, the J call TRBJ1-1, with TRBD1 identical over 8 bases. V lost 4 bases and J lost 0; bases outside the gene matches: 4. The CDR3 is made up of 15 amino acids. Germline assignment: CDR1 LGHNT and CDR2 FRNRAP. CDR3 region: CASGSGQGLNTEAFF. DNA for the CDR3: TGTGCTAGTGGTTCTGGACAGGGCTTGAACACTGAAGCTTTCTTT.

The genes are TRBV4-1 and TRBJ1-5; D remains unclear. Trimming took off 1 base at V and 1 base at J, with 11 bases between the two ends. From germline, CDR1 is MGHRA and CDR2 YSYEKL. This CDR3 has 16 residues. The CDR3 DNA reads as TGCGCCAGCAGCCAAGTACCGGGTATCAGCAATCAGCCCCAGCATTTT. This translates into CASSQVPGISNQPQHF.

The chain is built from TRBV15 and TRBJ1-1; 7 bases are shared with TRBD1. The germline V gene has CDR1 LNHNV and CDR2 YYDKDF (reference sequence). Germline trimming cut 0 bases from V and 10 bases from J; bases unmatched to any gene: 8. The CDR3 covers 14 residues. CDR3 DNA sequence: TGTGCCACCAGCAGAGATCGAGGGGGCTCGGGAGCTTTCTTT. Its translation: CATSRDRGGSGAFF.

This clonotype was seen a handful of times. The chain has TRBV10-3 and TRBJ2-3, with unresolved D. The germline CDR1 and CDR2 sequences are ENHRY and SYGVKD. The CDR3 runs 16 residues. V lost 2 bases, J lost 2 bases, and 14 bases lay in between. The DNA for the CDR3 is TGTGCCATCAGTGAGACCCTTGGAGAGATCACAGATACGCAGTATTTT. It yields the protein CAISETLGEITDTQYF.

This clonotype was seen at least ten times. The chain couples TRBV20-1 to TRBJ2-1; 8 bases align to TRBD2. V dropped 1 base and J dropped 6; count of bases not matched to a gene: 17. The CDR3 contains 18 residues. Germline V gene data show CDR1 as DFQATT and CDR2 as SNEGSKA (reference sequence). Here the CDR3 reads CSARAPVSGTRRGNEQFF. The CDR3 bases are TGCAGTGCTAGAGCCCCAGTCTCCGGGACTAGAAGGGGCAATGAGCAGTTCTTC.

Many counts were recorded for this clonotype. This sequence joins TRBV6-1 and TRBJ1-1; the D gene is possibly TRBD1 (5 bases). From germline, CDR1 is MNHNS and CDR2 SASEGT. CDR3 length: 13 amino acids. Trimming removed 6 bases at V and 6 bases at J, with 14 bases between. The CDR3 DNA follows: TGTGCCAGCAGAAACAGCCGGGGCGCTGAAGCTTTCTTT. Amino acids: CASRNSRGAEAFF.